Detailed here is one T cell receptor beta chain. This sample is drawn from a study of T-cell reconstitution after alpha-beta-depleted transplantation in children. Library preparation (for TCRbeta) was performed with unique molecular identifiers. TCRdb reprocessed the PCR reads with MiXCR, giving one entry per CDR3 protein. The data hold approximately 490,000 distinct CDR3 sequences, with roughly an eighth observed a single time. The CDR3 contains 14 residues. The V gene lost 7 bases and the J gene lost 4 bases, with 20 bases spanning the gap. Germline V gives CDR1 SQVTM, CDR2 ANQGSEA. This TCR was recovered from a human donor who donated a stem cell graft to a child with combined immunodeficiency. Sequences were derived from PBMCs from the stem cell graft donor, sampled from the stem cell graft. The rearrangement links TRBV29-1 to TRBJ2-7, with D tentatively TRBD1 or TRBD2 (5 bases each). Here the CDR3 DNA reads TGCAGCGCGGAAGTAACAGGAGAGGGGTACGAGCAGTACTTC. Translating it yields CSAEVTGEGYEQYF.